This TCR beta chain was sequenced for a study of CD8 T cells in ankylosing spondylitis (dated by TCRdb to about 2017). The study in broad terms: The study profiled T cell receptor beta repertoires in healthy donors and ankylosing spondylitis patients to find disease-linked TCR variants. The whole study cohort included about a hundred healthy donors and 20 to 30 ankylosing spondylitis patients. Peripheral blood was sampled, and synovial fluid was additionally collected from ankylosing spondylitis patients. Results the study describes overall, beyond this receptor: According to the report, matched synovial fluid samples from ankylosing spondylitis patients were significantly enriched for the disease-linked clones. A TCR beta motif of roughly 8 highly homologous amino acid variants appeared characteristic of blood from ankylosing spondylitis patients. In peripheral blood, the disease-linked clones were found at relatively low frequencies and had a CD8+ phenotype. Some motif variants had previously been reported in the synovial fluid and blood of reactive arthritis patients, which suggests shared mechanisms of disease initiation.

The instrument was an Illumina HiSeq 2500. Quantitative 5'-RACE with molecular barcodes was used to prepare TCR beta libraries. The published analysis was carried out like this. To identify disease-linked TCR variants, a new computational method was used, one built on a probabilistic model of VDJ rearrangement. In-frame beta chains were kept once TCRdb had trimmed the public reads at Q25 with fastp and called clones with MiXCR. Every CDR3 protein is listed once, alongside the most common genes and DNA of its rows. These V and J calls derive from TCRdb rather than the authors' analysis. This sample holds approximately 520,000 distinct CDR3 sequences; less than 6% were observed only once. The ten largest clones take up under 4.5% of the sample. In its sample, this clonotype was seen many times. Its recognized antigen is unknown. No quality values exist for individual bases; no much larger clone is one base distant.

The CDR3, from cysteine to phenylalanine, totals 14 residues. CDR3 DNA is the only sequence kept; it has 42 bases, read in frame from the first base. CDR1 and CDR2 (MNHEY, SMNVEV) derive from the germline V gene (reference sequence). After removal of 5 bases from V and 1 base from J, the junction retains 1 base not matched to a gene. The V and J segments used are TRBV27 and TRBJ1-5, with 8 junctional bases fitting TRBD1. Sequencing was carried out using blood, either unsorted or a sorted T cell fraction (not recorded which). The receptor was isolated from a male donor with ankylosing spondylitis. The nucleotides are TGTGCCAGCAGTCACAGGGGGAGCAATCAGCCCCAGCATTTT. This sequence encodes CASSHRGSNQPQHF.